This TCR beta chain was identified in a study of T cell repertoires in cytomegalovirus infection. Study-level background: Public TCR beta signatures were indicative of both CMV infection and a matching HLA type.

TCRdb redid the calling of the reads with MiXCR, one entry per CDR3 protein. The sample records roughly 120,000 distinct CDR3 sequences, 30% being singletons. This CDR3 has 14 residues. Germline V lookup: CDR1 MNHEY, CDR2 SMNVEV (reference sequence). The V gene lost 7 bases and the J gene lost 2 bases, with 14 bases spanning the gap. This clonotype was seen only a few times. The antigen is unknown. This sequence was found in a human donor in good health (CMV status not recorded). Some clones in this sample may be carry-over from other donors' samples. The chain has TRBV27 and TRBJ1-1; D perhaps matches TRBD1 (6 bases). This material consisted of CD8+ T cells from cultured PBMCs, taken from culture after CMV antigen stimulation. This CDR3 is CASTSGGANTEAFF. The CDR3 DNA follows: TGTGCCAGCACCTCCGGGGGGGCCAACACTGAAGCTTTCTTT.